This T cell receptor beta chain comes out of a study of patients and donors after allogeneic stem cell transplantation. TCRdb re-analysed the RT-PCR reads in MiXCR, keeping a single row per CDR3 protein. Here the sample spans about 400,000 distinct CDR3 sequences, 16% being singletons. The table lists this clonotype with many counts. This CDR3 has 15 residues. Trimming shortened V by 1 base and J by 4 bases, and 11 bases separated the two germline ends. The chain links TRBV12-3 or TRBV12-4 to TRBJ2-1; TRBD2 is a possible D gene (6 bases). Sequenced input: blood, either unsorted or a sorted T cell fraction (not recorded which). This clonotype was sampled from a human donor who was either an allogeneic HSCT recipient or a stem cell or donor lymphocyte infusion donor (not recorded which). It is not recorded whose cells these are; they may come from a transplant donor. This CDR3 reads CASSLGAGTYNEQFF. In nucleotides, the CDR3 is TGTGCCAGCAGTTTAGGTGCGGGAACTTACAATGAGCAGTTCTTC.